The rows below give T cell receptor beta chains drawn from one sample of a study of shared clonotypes between healthy human individuals. Sequenced by immunoSEQ multiplex PCR; TCRdb stores in-frame clones only, minus some. Altogether about 750,000 clones are present, 90% to 95% being singletons, with the ten largest covering 24%. Input material: naive CD8+ T cells sorted from blood. The receptor source for this set is a man aged 25-45 years in good health. Each CDR3 is given with its conserved first and last residue. The order of the fields is J gene, V gene, D gene, clone size, CDR3 protein, CDR3 DNA. A D gene is named only where the DNA matches it firmly. Rows may omit the clone size; those that give it use once, few, many or a size class.

>TRBJ2-3|TRBV5-1|.|.
CASSLVVALHINTQYF
TGCGCCAGCAGCTTGGTAGTAGCGCTGCACATAAATACGCAGTATTTT
>TRBJ2-6|TRBV10-3|TRBD1|.
CAISEPGGVFGANVLTF
TGTGCCATCAGTGAGCCAGGGGGAGTTTTTGGGGCCAACGTCCTGACTTTC
>TRBJ2-7|TRBV5-8|.|.
CASSSSLRSYEQYF
TGTGCCAGCAGCTCATCTCTTAGGTCCTACGAGCAGTACTTC
>TRBJ2-1|TRBV7-3|TRBD1|.
CASSLGDREYNEQFF
TGTGCCAGCAGCTTAGGGGACAGGGAGTACAATGAGCAGTTCTTC
>TRBJ1-2|TRBV30|.|.
CAWPPRRVQLNYGYTF
TGTGCCTGGCCTCCGAGGAGGGTCCAACTAAACTATGGCTACACCTTC
>TRBJ2-7|TRBV6-6|.|.
CASSSGGRRYEQYF
TGTGCCAGCAGTTCAGGAGGGAGGCGGTACGAGCAGTACTTC
>TRBJ2-2|TRBV2|.|once
CASLRTKSNTGELFF
TGTGCCAGCTTGAGGACTAAATCGAACACCGGGGAGCTGTTTTTT
>TRBJ1-1|TRBV6-1|.|.
CASSEALTDLNTEAFF
TGTGCCAGCAGTGAGGCCCTAACAGATCTGAACACTGAAGCTTTCTTT
>TRBJ2-3|TRBV5-1|TRBD1|.
CASSLATGELDTQYF
TGCGCCAGCAGCTTGGCCACAGGGGAGCTAGATACGCAGTATTTT
>TRBJ2-7|TRBV15|.|.
CATSRDWQHYEQYF
TGTGCCACCAGCAGAGATTGGCAGCACTACGAGCAGTACTTC
>TRBJ1-4|TRBV25-1|.|.
CASSEGIKLRDEKLFF
TGTGCCAGCAGTGAAGGCATAAAACTGCGCGACGAAAAACTGTTTTTT
>TRBJ2-7|TRBV5-1|TRBD1|.
CASRTGTGSSYEQYF
TGCGCCAGCAGGACCGGGACAGGGAGCTCCTACGAGCAGTACTTC
>TRBJ2-1|TRBV6-5|TRBD2|.
CASSYLAGGDEQFF
TGTGCCAGCAGTTATCTAGCGGGAGGCGATGAGCAGTTCTTC
>TRBJ2-1|TRBV27|.|.
CASSLWAGSPPEQFF
TGTGCCAGCAGTTTATGGGCGGGATCCCCTCCGGAGCAGTTCTTC
>TRBJ2-5|TRBV28|.|.
CASSLAIISQETQYF
TGTGCCAGCAGTTTAGCCATTATAAGTCAAGAGACCCAGTACTTC
>TRBJ2-7|TRBV4-3|TRBD1|.
CASSQEIGTDYEQYF
TGCGCCAGCAGCCAAGAGATTGGGACAGACTACGAGCAGTACTTC
>TRBJ2-3|TRBV7-6|TRBD2|once
CASSRTSGSPPDTQYF
TGTGCCAGCAGCAGGACTAGCGGGAGCCCCCCAGATACGCAGTATTTT
>TRBJ2-3|TRBV11-3|.|.
CASSSRDFPDTQYF
TGTGCCAGCAGCTCCCGAGATTTCCCAGATACGCAGTATTTT
>TRBJ2-7|TRBV11-2|.|.
CASSSYLSGYEQYF
TGTGCCAGCAGCTCCTACTTGTCAGGCTACGAGCAGTACTTC
>TRBJ2-2|TRBV9|.|once
CASSGSSLGFPLNTGELFF
TGTGCCAGCAGCGGAAGTTCTCTAGGGTTCCCTCTGAACACCGGGGAGCTGTTTTTT
>TRBJ2-5|TRBV9|TRBD2|.
CASSVPPCGAGCSPPRECQETQYF
TGTGCCAGCAGCGTACCGCCCTGCGGGGCGGGTTGCTCCCCACCGCGGGAGTGCCAAGAGACCCAGTACTTC
>TRBJ2-5|TRBV10-3|.|.
CAISESVSWGQETQYF
TGTGCCATCAGTGAGTCAGTTAGCTGGGGCCAAGAGACCCAGTACTTC
>TRBJ2-1|TRBV27|TRBD1|.
CASSLFPGTGSYNEQFF
TGTGCCAGCAGTTTATTCCCCGGGACAGGATCCTACAATGAGCAGTTCTTC